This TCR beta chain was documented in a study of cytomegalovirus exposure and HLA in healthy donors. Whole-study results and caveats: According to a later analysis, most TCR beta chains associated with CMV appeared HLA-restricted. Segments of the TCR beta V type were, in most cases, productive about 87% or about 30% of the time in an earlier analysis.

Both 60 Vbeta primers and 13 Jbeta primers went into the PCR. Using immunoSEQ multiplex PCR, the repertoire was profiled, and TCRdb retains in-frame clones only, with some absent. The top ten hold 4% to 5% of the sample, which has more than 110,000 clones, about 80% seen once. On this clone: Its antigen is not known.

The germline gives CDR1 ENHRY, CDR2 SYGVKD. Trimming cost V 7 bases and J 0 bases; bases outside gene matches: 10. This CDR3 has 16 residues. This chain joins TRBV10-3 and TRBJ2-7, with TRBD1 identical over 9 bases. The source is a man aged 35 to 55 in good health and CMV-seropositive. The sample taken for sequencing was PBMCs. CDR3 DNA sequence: TGTGCCATCAATCGGACAGGGGTGCTTAACTCCTACGAGCAGTACTTC. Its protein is CAINRTGVLNSYEQYF.